The present T cell receptor beta chain was sequenced within a study of blood T cell repertoires in COVID-19. Per germline, CDR1 SGHTS and CDR2 YDEGEE. The CDR3 length is 14 residues. V lost 4 bases to trimming and J lost 2 bases, with 9 bases between them. Sequenced by immunoSEQ multiplex PCR; TCRdb stores in-frame clones only, minus some. This repertoire shows some 150,000 clones, around 79% found once; its top ten account for less than 3%. The chain carries TRBV5-8 and TRBJ2-2, with a possible D match to TRBD1 (5 bases). This TCR derives from a woman aged 50 to 65 who had recovered from COVID-19. The material sequenced was PBMCs or T cells enriched from blood (not recorded which). In DNA form, the CDR3 reads TGTGCCAGCAGCAGACAGCTAAACACCGGGGAGCTGTTTTTT. The encoded protein is CASSRQLNTGELFF.